This T cell receptor beta chain was captured in a study of post-analysis software for immune sequencing data. The V end lost 7 bases, the J end lost 0 bases, and 12 bases lay between the germline ends. The CDR3 is 14 amino acids. The V gene's germline CDR1 is MNHEY and CDR2 SVGAGI. Unique molecular identifiers tagged the TCR beta cDNA libraries. TCRdb called the PCR reads again in MiXCR, with one record for every CDR3 protein. The data show roughly 730,000 distinct CDR3 sequences, with 30% seen just once and around 0.56% held by the top ten. Study-level findings and limits: Controls showed lower frequencies than patients for five TRBV segments, and TRBV5-6, TRBV5-1 and TRBV20-1 were among these. Normalized Chao1 diversity was significantly reduced in patients versus controls. Under F measure analysis, samples from one preparation batch co-clustered strongly.

A few counts support this clonotype. As yet, its antigen is unknown. The chain links TRBV6-5 to TRBJ1-1; no firm D call. The specimen was blood. The TCR sequence derives from a girl aged 10-17 years with multiple sclerosis. The CDR3 DNA reads as TGTGCCAGCACCCTTGCGGGTTTGAACACTGAAGCTTTCTTT. It specifies CASTLAGLNTEAFF.